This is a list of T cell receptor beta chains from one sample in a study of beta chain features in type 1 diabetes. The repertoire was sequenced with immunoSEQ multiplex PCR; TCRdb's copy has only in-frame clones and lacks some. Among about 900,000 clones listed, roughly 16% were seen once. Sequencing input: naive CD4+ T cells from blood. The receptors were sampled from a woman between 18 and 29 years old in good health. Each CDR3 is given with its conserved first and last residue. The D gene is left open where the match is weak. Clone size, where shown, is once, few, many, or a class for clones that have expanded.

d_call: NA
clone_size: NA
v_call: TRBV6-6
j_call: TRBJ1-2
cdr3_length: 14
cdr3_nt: TGTGCCAGCAGTTACCGACAGACTACCTATGGCTACACCTTC
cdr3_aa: CASSYRQTTYGYTF

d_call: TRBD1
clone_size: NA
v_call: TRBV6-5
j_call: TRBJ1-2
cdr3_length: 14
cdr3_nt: TGTGCCAGCAGGAGAACAGGGGGCCAGTATGGCTACACCTTC
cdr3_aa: CASRRTGGQYGYTF

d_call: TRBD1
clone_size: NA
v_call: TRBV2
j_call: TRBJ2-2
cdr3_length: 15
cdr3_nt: TGTGCCAGCAGTGGACAGGGGGCGGGGACCGGGGAGCTGTTTTTT
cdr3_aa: CASSGQGAGTGELFF

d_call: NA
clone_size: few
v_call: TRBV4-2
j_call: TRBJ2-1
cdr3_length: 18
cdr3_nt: TGTGCCAGCAGCCAAGGCTATAGCGGAATTAGCTCCTACAATGAGCAGTTCTTC
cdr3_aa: CASSQGYSGISSYNEQFF

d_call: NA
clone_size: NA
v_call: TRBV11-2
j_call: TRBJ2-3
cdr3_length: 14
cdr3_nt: TGTGCCAGCAGCTTGTCTACCAGCACAGATACGCAGTATTTT
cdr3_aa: CASSLSTSTDTQYF

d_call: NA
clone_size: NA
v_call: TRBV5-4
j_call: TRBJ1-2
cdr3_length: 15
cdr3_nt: TGTGCCAGCAGCTTCGGCAGGGACATAAACTATGGCTACACCTTC
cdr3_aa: CASSFGRDINYGYTF

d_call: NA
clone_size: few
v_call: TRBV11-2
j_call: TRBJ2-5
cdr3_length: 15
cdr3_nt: TGTGCCAGCAGCTTAGATCGATGGCAAACGGAGACCCAGTACTTC
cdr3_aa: CASSLDRWQTETQYF

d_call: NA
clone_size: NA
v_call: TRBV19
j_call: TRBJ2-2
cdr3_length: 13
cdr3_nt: TGTGCCAGTACCAGGGCCAACACCGGGGAGCTGTTTTTT
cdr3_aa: CASTRANTGELFF

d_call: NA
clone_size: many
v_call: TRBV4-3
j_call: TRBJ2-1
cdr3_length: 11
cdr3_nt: TGCGCCAGCAGCCAAGCCAATGAGCAGTTCTTC
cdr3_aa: CASSQANEQFF

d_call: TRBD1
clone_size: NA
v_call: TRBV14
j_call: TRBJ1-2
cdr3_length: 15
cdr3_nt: TGTGCCAGCAGCCGACCCGGGACAGTTAACTATGGCTACACCTTC
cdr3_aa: CASSRPGTVNYGYTF

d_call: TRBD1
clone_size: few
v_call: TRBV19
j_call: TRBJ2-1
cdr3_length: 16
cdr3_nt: TGTGCCAGTAGTCGAAGCGGGACAGGGGTTTCTCGGGAGCAGTTCTTC
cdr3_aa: CASSRSGTGVSREQFF

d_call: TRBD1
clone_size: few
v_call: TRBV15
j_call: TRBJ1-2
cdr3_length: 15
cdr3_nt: TGTGCCACCAGCAGCGCTTGGACAGGGAGAAATGGCTACACCTTC
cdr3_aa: CATSSAWTGRNGYTF

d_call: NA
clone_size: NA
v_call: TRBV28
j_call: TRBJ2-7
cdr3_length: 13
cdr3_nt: TGTGCCAGCAGTTCTGGACAGACCTACGAGCAGTACTTC
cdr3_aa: CASSSGQTYEQYF

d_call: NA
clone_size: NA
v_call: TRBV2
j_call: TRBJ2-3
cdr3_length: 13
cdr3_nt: TGTGCCAGCAGGGTGGGAAGCACAGATACGCAGTATTTT
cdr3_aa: CASRVGSTDTQYF

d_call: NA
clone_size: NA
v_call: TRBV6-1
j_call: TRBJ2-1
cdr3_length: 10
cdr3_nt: TGTGCCAGCAGTGAAGGTCTTTGGTTCTTC
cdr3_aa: CASSEGLWFF

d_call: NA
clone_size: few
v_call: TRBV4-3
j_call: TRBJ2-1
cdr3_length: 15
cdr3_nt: TGCGCCAGCAGCCAATTAGCCAGCTCCTACAATGAGCAGTTCTTC
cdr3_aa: CASSQLASSYNEQFF

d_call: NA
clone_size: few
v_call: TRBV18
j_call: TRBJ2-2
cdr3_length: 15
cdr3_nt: TGTGCCAGCTCACCATGGGACGATCACACCGGGGAGCTGTTTTTT
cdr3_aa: CASSPWDDHTGELFF

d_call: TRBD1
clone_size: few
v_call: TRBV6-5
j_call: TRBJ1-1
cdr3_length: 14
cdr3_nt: TGTGCCAGCAGTTTCGGACAGGGGGCCATTTGGGCTTTCTTT
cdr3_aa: CASSFGQGAIWAFF

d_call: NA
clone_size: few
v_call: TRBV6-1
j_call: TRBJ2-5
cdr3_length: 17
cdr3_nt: TGTGCCAGCAGTGCCGATGGGGCAGGGCGTGATTGGGAGACCCAGTACTTC
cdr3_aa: CASSADGAGRDWETQYF

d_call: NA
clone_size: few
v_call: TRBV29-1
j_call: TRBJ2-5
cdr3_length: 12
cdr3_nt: TGCAGCGTAACCGGTGGGCAAGAGACCCAGTACTTC
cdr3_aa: CSVTGGQETQYF

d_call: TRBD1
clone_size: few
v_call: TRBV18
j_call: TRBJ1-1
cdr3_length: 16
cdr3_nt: TGTGCCAGCTCGCCCGGACAGGGAAGTTTCCTCACTGAAGCTTTCTTT
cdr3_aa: CASSPGQGSFLTEAFF

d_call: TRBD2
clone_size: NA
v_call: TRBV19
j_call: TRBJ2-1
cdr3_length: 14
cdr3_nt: TGTGCCAGTAGTCGGGGGGACGCCTACAATGAGCAGTTCTTC
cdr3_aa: CASSRGDAYNEQFF

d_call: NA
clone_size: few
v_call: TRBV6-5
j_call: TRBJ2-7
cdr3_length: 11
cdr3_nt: TGTGCCAGCAGCCACCTAGGCGAGCAGTACTTC
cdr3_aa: CASSHLGEQYF

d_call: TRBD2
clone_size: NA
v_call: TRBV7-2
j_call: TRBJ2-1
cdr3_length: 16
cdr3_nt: TGTGCCAGCAGCTTATTTGGTAGCGGGAGTATCAATGAGCAGTTCTTC
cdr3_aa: CASSLFGSGSINEQFF

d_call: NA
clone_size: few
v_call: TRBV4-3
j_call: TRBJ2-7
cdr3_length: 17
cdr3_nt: TGCGCCAGCAGAAATGGCCCCCCGCTGACAGTGTCCTACGAGCAGTACTTC
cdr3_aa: CASRNGPPLTVSYEQYF

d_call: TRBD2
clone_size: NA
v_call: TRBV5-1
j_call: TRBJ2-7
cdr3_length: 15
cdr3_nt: TGCGCCAGCAGCCCTCTAGCGGGAGGATCCTACGAGCAGTACTTC
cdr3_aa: CASSPLAGGSYEQYF

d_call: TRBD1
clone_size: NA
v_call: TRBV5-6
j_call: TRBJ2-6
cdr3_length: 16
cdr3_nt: TGTGCCAGCACCCGAGACAGGGCGGCTGGGGCCAACGTCCTGACTTTC
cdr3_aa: CASTRDRAAGANVLTF

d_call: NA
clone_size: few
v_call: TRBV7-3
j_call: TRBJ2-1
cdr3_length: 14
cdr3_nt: TGTGCCAGCAGCTTTGGCGGCTCCTACAATGAGCAGTTCTTC
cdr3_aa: CASSFGGSYNEQFF

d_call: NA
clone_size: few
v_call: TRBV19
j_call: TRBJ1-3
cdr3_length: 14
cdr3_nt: TGTGCCAGTAGCACGTCTATCGCTGGAAACACCATATATTTT
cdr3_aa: CASSTSIAGNTIYF

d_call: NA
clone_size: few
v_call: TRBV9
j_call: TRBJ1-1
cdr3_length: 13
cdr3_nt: TGTGCCAGCAGCGGCCACACAGGGACTGAAGCTTTCTTT
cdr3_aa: CASSGHTGTEAFF

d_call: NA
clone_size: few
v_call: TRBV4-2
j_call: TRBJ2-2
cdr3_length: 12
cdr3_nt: TGTGCCAGCAGCCAAGATAACGGGGAGCTGTTTTTT
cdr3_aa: CASSQDNGELFF

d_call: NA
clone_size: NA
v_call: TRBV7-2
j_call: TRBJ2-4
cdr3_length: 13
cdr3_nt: TGTGCCAGCAGCTTAGCGGCAGTTAACATTCAGTACTTC
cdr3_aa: CASSLAAVNIQYF

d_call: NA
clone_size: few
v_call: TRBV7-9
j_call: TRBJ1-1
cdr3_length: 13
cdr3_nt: TGTGCCAGCAGCCCCCAAGGAGGCGCTGAAGCTTTCTTT
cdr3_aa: CASSPQGGAEAFF

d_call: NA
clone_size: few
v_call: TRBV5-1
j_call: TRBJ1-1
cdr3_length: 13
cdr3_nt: TGCGCCAGCAGCTTGGGCAGGCAGACTGAAGCTTTCTTT
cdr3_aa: CASSLGRQTEAFF

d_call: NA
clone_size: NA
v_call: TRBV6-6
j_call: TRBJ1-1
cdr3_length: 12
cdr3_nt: TGTGCCAGCCAAAGAGCGAACACTGAAGCTTTCTTT
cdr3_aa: CASQRANTEAFF

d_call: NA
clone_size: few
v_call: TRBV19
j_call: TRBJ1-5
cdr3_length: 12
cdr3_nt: TGTGCCAGTGGAGACTGGGCTCAGCCCCAGCATTTT
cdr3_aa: CASGDWAQPQHF

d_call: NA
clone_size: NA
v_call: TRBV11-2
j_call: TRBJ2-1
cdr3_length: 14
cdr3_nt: TGTGCCAGCAGCTCCTTAAAACTGGGGCATGAGCAGTTCTTC
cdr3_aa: CASSSLKLGHEQFF

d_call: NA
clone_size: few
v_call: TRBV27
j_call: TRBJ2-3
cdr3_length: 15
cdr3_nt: TGTGCCAGCAGTTTATTGCTAGCAGGGACAGATACGCAGTATTTT
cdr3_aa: CASSLLLAGTDTQYF

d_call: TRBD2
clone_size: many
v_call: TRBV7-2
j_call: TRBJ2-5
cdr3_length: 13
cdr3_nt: TGTGCCACCAGCGGGAGGGCCGCTGAGACCCAGTACTTC
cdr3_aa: CATSGRAAETQYF

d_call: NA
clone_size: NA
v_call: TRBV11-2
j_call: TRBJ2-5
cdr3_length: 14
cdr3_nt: TGTGCCAGCAGCCTAGGACTGGGTAAAAAGACCCAGTACTTC
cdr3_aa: CASSLGLGKKTQYF

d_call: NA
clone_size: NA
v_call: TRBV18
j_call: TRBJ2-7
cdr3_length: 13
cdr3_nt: TGTGCCAGCTCACGGGAGGCCTACGACGAGCAGTACTTC
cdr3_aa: CASSREAYDEQYF

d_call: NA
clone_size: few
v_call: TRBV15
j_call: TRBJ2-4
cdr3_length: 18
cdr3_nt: TGTGCCACCAGCAGATTATCCTTCACAGGGCTTGCGGTCGAGCCTCCGTACTTC
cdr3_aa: CATSRLSFTGLAVEPPYF

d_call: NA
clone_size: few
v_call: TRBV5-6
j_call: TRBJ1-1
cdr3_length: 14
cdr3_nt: TGTGCCAGCAGCCCAAGGGAGGTACCCCGTGAAGCTTTCTTT
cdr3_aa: CASSPREVPREAFF

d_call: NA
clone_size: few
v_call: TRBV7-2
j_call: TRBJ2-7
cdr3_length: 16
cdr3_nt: TGTGCCAGCAGCTATACGTTCGGGGTGTTCAACTACGAGCAGTACTTC
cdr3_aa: CASSYTFGVFNYEQYF

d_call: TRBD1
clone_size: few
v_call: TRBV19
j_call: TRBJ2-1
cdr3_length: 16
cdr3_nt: TGTGCCAGTAGTCTTCTGATGGGACAGGGGATTTATGAGCAGTTCTTC
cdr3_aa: CASSLLMGQGIYEQFF

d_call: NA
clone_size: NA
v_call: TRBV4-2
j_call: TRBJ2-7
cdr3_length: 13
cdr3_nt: TGTGCCAGCAGCCAATCCGTAAAGGCGCCGCAGTACTTC
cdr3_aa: CASSQSVKAPQYF

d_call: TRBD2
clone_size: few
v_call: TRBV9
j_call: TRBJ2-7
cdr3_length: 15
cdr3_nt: TGTGCCAGCAGCGTAGCGGCGGGAGGTGGCTACGAGCAGTACTTC
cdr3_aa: CASSVAAGGGYEQYF

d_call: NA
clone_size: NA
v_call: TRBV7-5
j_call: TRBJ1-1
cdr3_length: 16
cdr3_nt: TGTGCCAGAAGCTCGGCGGAACAACAGCAGAACACTGAAGCTTTCTTT
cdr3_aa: CARSSAEQQQNTEAFF

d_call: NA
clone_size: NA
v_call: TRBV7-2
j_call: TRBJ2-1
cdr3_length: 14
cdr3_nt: TGTGCCAGCAGCTTAGTTGCCAGCTTCAATGAGCAGTTCTTC
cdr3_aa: CASSLVASFNEQFF

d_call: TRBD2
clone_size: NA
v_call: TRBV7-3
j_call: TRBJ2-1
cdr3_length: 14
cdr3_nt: TGTGCCAGCAGCTTAGGGACTAGCGGGAGTGAGCAGTTCTTC
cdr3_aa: CASSLGTSGSEQFF

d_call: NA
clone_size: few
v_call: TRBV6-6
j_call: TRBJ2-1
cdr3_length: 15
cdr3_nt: TGTGCCAGCAGTCGACCGGAACGCCGATTCAGTGAGCAGTTCTTC
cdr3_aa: CASSRPERRFSEQFF

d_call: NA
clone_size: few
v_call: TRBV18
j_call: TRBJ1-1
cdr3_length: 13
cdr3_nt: TGTGCCAGCTCACGGGTCCTGAACACTGAAGCTTTCTTT
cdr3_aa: CASSRVLNTEAFF

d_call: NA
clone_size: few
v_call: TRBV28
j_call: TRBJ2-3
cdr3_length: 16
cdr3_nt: TGTGCCAGCAGTTTCCCCTCGGGGGTTCGCACAGATACGCAGTATTTT
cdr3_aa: CASSFPSGVRTDTQYF